This record looks at one T cell receptor beta chain sequence and its context. The CDR3 runs 14 residues. Germline-derived CDR1 and CDR2 are LNHDA and SQIVND (reference sequence). With 10 bases clipped from V and 4 bases from J, the junction kept 5 bases outside the gene matches. The source of the sample is a study of T cell changes during pregnancy in multiple sclerosis. The assay was immunoSEQ multiplex PCR, and TCRdb's table has in-frame clones only and misses some. Of roughly 46,000 clones in the sample, roughly 80% are singletons; the top ten hold around 0.58%. The starting material was CD4+ T cells from peripheral blood mononuclear cells, obtained before pregnancy. The source is a female donor with multiple sclerosis, enrolled in a pregnancy study. This chain links TRBV19 with TRBJ2-2, with 11 bases fitting TRBD1. As DNA, the CDR3 is TGTGCCACCTCGGGACAGGGGGGCACCGGGGAGCTGTTTTTT. This codes for CATSGQGGTGELFF. Based on the CDR3 plus reference TRBV19 and TRBJ2-2, the full variable domain is DGGITQSPKYLFRKEGQNVTLSCEQNLNHDAMYWYRQDPGQGLRLIYYSQIVNDFQKGDIAEGYSVSREKKESFPLTVTSAQKNPTAFYLCATSGQGGTGELFFGEGSRLTVL.